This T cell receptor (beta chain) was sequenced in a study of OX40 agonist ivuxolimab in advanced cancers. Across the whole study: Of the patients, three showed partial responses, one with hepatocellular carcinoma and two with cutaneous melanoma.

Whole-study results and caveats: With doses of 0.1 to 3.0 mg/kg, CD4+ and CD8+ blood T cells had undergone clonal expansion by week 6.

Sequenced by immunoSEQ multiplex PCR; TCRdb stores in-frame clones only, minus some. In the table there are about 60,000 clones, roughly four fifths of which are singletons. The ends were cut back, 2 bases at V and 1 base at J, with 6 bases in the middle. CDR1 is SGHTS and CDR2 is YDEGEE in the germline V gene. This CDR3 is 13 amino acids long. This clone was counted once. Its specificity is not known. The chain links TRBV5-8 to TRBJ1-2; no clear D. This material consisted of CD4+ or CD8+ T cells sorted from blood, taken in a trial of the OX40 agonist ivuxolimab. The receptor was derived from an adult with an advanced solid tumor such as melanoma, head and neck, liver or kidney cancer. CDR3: CASSFQVNYGYTF. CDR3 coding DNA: TGTGCCAGCAGCTTCCAGGTTAACTATGGCTACACCTTC.